This entry lists 29 T cell receptor beta chains sequenced from one sample in a study of blood T cell repertoires in COVID-19. Libraries were prepared by immunoSEQ multiplex PCR; TCRdb keeps only in-frame clonotypes and omits some of them. Here the sample spans 150,000 to 200,000 clones, 85% to 90% being singletons. The sample consisted of peripheral blood. Receptor source: a man in his forties or fifties with active or convalescent COVID-19.

In this sample, this clone turned up a few times. This chain uses TRBV6-5 with TRBJ1-4; D is unclear. This CDR3 has 16 amino acids. Germline CDR1 and CDR2: MNHEY and SVGAGI. V lost 2 bases and J lost 0, with 10 bases in between. CDR3 sequence: CASSYQLSTTNEKLFF. CDR3 nucleotides: TGTGCCAGCAGTTACCAACTATCAACAACTAATGAAAAACTGTTTTTT.

This rearrangement joins TRBV2 to TRBJ1-2, with D uncertain. The V gene's germline CDR1 is SNHLY and CDR2 FYNNEI. The ends were cut back, 2 bases at V and 1 base at J, with 5 bases in the middle. The CDR3 is made up of 13 amino acids. CDR3 protein: CASSEKLNYGYTF. The CDR3 coding sequence is TGTGCCAGCAGTGAAAAACTTAACTATGGCTACACCTTC.

Of note for this clone: This CDR3 is also generated by other DNA sequences in the sample. This chain connects TRBV18 to TRBJ2-7, with no clear D. This CDR3 is built from 13 residues. V was pared by 0 bases and J by 1 base, with 4 bases between. Germline CDR1 KGHSH, CDR2 LQKENI. CDR3 coding DNA: TGTGCCAGCTCACCACCGTCATCCTACGAGCAGTACTTC. Amino acid sequence: CASSPPSSYEQYF.

The genes are TRBV25-1 and TRBJ2-7, with TRBD2 as a possible D gene (5 bases). The CDR3 contains 16 residues. V lost 4 bases and J 0 bases, leaving 16 bases between the germline ends. Germline values: CDR1 MGHDK, CDR2 SYGVNS. The CDR3 DNA follows: TGTGCCAGCAGTGGGCGACTACCCTACCGCTCCTACGAGCAGTACTTC. Translation: CASSGRLPYRSYEQYF.

The rearrangement joins TRBV15 to TRBJ1-2; no reliable D call. The CDR3 is 13 residues long. Germline CDR1 and CDR2: LNHNV and YYDKDF (reference sequence). Trimming stripped 1 base from V and 0 bases from J, with 3 bases between. The CDR3 spells CATSRAANYGYTF. The CDR3, as DNA: TGTGCCACCAGCAGAGCCGCTAACTATGGCTACACCTTC.

For this clone: The identical CDR3 is also encoded by other nucleotide sequences in the sample. CDR3 nucleotide sequence: TGTGCCAGCAGCTTACAGGGGTCTGAAGCTTTCTTT. This sequence encodes CASSLQGSEAFF. V and J are TRBV5-6 and TRBJ1-1; 7 positions match TRBD1. The CDR3 covers 12 residues. The germline V gene has CDR1 SGHDT and CDR2 YYEEEE. V gave up 2 bases and J gave up 6 bases; unmatched junction bases: 1.

The CDR3 DNA is TGTGCCAGCAGCCAAGAATTAATCGGAGGTAGCGCTTATGAGCAGTTCTTC. Protein: CASSQELIGGSAYEQFF. The rearrangement uses TRBV3-1 (or the pseudogene TRBV3-2) and TRBJ2-1; maybe TRBD2 (5 bases). CDR1 is LGHDT and CDR2 is YNNKEL in the germline V gene (reference sequence). The CDR3 sequence is 17 residues long. Trimming took 0 bases from V and 8 from J, leaving 20 bases between them.

The chain combines TRBV7-2 with TRBJ1-6; 7 bases line up with TRBD1. The J segment lost 10 bases and the V segment lost 0 bases, leaving 12 bases of the junction unmatched. The germline CDR1 and CDR2 sequences are SGHTA and FQGNSA. The CDR3 extends over 17 amino acids. For the CDR3, the DNA is TGTGCCAGCAGCTTAGCGAGGGTGGGACAGTCCCGGTCACCCCTCCACTTT. The encoded protein is CASSLARVGQSRSPLHF.

CDR3 coding DNA: TGTGCCAGCAGCCCCCCCGGACAGGGAAGGAGTTCACCCCTCCACTTT. It specifies CASSPPGQGRSSPLHF. The genes are TRBV5-6 and TRBJ1-6; TRBD1 matches at 8 bases. Trimming cost V 4 bases and J 9 bases; bases outside gene matches: 12. Germline-derived CDR1 and CDR2 are SGHDT and YYEEEE. The CDR3 extends over 16 amino acids. Drawing the rest from reference TRBV5-6 and TRBJ1-6, the complete variable domain is DAGVTQSPTHLIKTRGQQVTLRCSPKSGHDTVSWYQQALGQGPQFIFQYYEEEERQRGNFPDRFSGHQFPNYSSELNVNALLLGDSALYLCASSPPGQGRSSPLHFGNGTRLTVT.

This clone was picked up a small number of times. V is TRBV6-1 and J is TRBJ1-5, with TRBD1 matching 8 bases. This CDR3 has 14 residues. Germline trimming cut 7 bases from V and 7 bases from J; bases unmatched to any gene: 9. Germline V gene sequence: CDR1 MNHNS, CDR2 SASEGT. The CDR3 nucleotides are TGTGCCAGCAATCCGGACAGGGAAGGACAGCCCCAGCATTTT. Translated, it gives CASNPDREGQPQHF.

The chain joins TRBV30 to TRBJ2-7, with a weak D call TRBD2 (6 bases). V gave up 3 bases and J gave up 6 bases, with 18 bases separating them. The germline gives CDR1 GTSNPN, CDR2 SVGIG (reference sequence). This CDR3 is 14 amino acids long. The CDR3 nucleotides are TGTGCCTGGAGGCTAGGAGGGCCTAATCGCGAGCAGTACTTC. Amino acid sequence: CAWRLGGPNREQYF.

The CDR3 protein is CASSSEYSSRYGYTF. CDR3 sequence (DNA): TGTGCCAGCAGTTCCGAGTACAGTTCCCGGTATGGCTACACCTTC. The chain is built from TRBV6-2 or TRBV6-3 and TRBJ1-2; D call uncertain. V was cut by 4 bases and J by 5 bases, with 17 bases left in between. The germline V gene encodes CDR1 MNHEY and CDR2 SVGEGT. This CDR3 is 15 amino acids long.

This rearrangement joins TRBV5-8 to TRBJ1-2, with unresolved D. Germline loops: CDR1 SGHTS, CDR2 YDEGEE. V shed 4 bases and J shed 8 bases, with 18 bases lying between them. CDR3 size: 14 residues. DNA for the CDR3: TGTGCCAGCAGCAAGCGACCCCACCGCGGAGGCTACACCTTC. Translating it yields CASSKRPHRGGYTF.

Concerning this clone: Other DNA sequences within the sample encode an identical CDR3. This chain links TRBV7-2 with TRBJ1-2; the match to TRBD1 covers 10 bases. This CDR3 is built from 17 residues. V dropped 1 base and J dropped 5; count of bases not matched to a gene: 10. From germline, CDR1 is SGHTA and CDR2 FQGNSA. This CDR3 is CASSLVTGGAGFYGYTF. CDR3 coding DNA: TGTGCCAGCAGCTTAGTGACAGGGGGCGCAGGGTTTTATGGCTACACCTTC. Complete variable domain (other parts from reference TRBV7-2 and TRBJ1-2): GAGVSQSPSNKVTEKGKDVELRCDPISGHTALYWYRQSLGQGLEFLIYFQGNSAPDKSGLPSDRFSAERTGGSVSTLTIQRTQQEDSAVYLCASSLVTGGAGFYGYTFGSGTRLTVV.

The rearrangement joins TRBV30 to TRBJ2-6; no firm D call. The CDR3 extends over 14 amino acids. The germline V gene encodes CDR1 GTSNPN and CDR2 SVGIG (reference sequence). V was cut by 0 bases and J by 2 bases, with 5 bases left in between. CDR3 sequence reads: CAWSVQTGANVLTF. In nucleotides, the CDR3 is TGTGCCTGGAGTGTACAAACTGGGGCCAACGTCCTGACTTTC.

The CDR3 region is CATSVQGRNEQFF. CDR3 DNA sequence: TGTGCCACCAGTGTTCAGGGGCGGAATGAGCAGTTCTTC. This sequence joins TRBV24-1 and TRBJ2-1; D perhaps matches TRBD1 (6 bases). The ends were cut back, 5 bases at V and 7 bases at J, with 11 bases in the middle. The CDR3 runs to 13 residues. Germline loops: CDR1 KGHDR, CDR2 SFDVKD.

J is TRBJ2-5 and V is TRBV9; D possibly corresponds to TRBD1 (6 bases). The CDR3 is 14 residues long. The germline V and J ends were trimmed by 1 base and 5 bases, with 12 bases remaining between them. CDR1 and CDR2 (germline): SGDLS, YYNGEE. CDR3: CASSVQGTGETQYF. In DNA form, the CDR3 reads TGTGCCAGCAGCGTACAGGGGACCGGGGAGACCCAGTACTTC.

The chain uses TRBV18 and TRBJ2-7; D gene unclear. The CDR3 loop spans 16 amino acids. The germline gives CDR1 KGHSH, CDR2 LQKENI. The V gene lost 2 bases and the J gene lost 2 bases, with 16 bases spanning the gap. This CDR3 is CASSPSLATATYEQYF. The CDR3 DNA is TGTGCCAGCTCACCATCCCTCGCCACAGCTACCTACGAGCAGTACTTC. The entire variable domain, with the rest obtained from reference TRBV18 and TRBJ2-7, is as follows: NAGVMQNPRHLVRRRGQEARLRCSPMKGHSHVYWYRQLPEEGLKFMVYLQKENIIDESGMPKERFSAEFPKEGPSILRIQQVVRGDSAAYFCASSPSLATATYEQYFGPGTRLTVT.

This clone came up a few times. The chain joins TRBV9 to TRBJ1-1; D may be TRBD1 (6 bases). Looked up from germline, CDR1 is SGDLS and CDR2 is YYNGEE. V lost 4 bases to trimming and J lost 1 base, with 11 bases between them. This CDR3 contains 14 residues. CDR3 sequence (DNA): TGTGCCAGCAGCCCAGAGACAGGGAACACTGAAGCTTTCTTT. It specifies CASSPETGNTEAFF.

V and J are TRBV5-1 and TRBJ2-5; 11 bases match TRBD1. V lost 7 bases and J lost 4; bases outside the gene matches: 6. The CDR3 has 14 residues. Germline lookup yields CDR1 SGHRS and CDR2 YFSETQ. CDR3 in amino acids: CASGTGTGGETQYF. The CDR3, as DNA: TGCGCCAGCGGGACAGGGACAGGGGGAGAGACCCAGTACTTC.

The rearrangement uses TRBV29-1 and TRBJ1-2, with 7 nucleotides matching TRBD1. V trimming: 4 bases; J trimming: 3 bases; junction bases outside the gene matches: 8. CDR1 and CDR2 (germline): SQVTM, ANQGSEA. CDR3 length: 14 amino acids. CDR3 sequence: CSVAGQGVDYGYTF. The CDR3 bases are TGCAGCGTTGCAGGGCAGGGGGTTGACTATGGCTACACCTTC.

The chain is built from TRBV19 and TRBJ1-1; 8 nucleotides line up with TRBD1. Looked up from germline, CDR1 is LNHDA and CDR2 is SQIVND (reference sequence). V shed 6 bases, J shed 6 bases, and the junction held 9 bases outside the gene matches. The CDR3 sequence is 14 residues long. This chain's CDR3 is CASRKTGELAEAFF. The CDR3 DNA sequence: TGTGCCAGTAGGAAGACAGGGGAGTTGGCTGAAGCTTTCTTT. Variable domain in full (rest from reference TRBV19 and TRBJ1-1): DGGITQSPKYLFRKEGQNVTLSCEQNLNHDAMYWYRQDPGQGLRLIYYSQIVNDFQKGDIAEGYSVSREKKESFPLTVTSAQKNPTAFYLCASRKTGELAEAFFGQGTRLTVV.

The CDR3 sequence: CASSPGQGPLEQYF. CDR3 nucleotides: TGCGCCAGCAGCCCTGGACAGGGGCCTCTGGAGCAGTACTTC. This chain connects TRBV5-1 to TRBJ2-7; TRBD1 matches at 9 bases. Trimming at V came to 4 bases and at J to 7 bases, leaving 9 bases not matched to a gene. The germline CDR1 and CDR2 sequences are SGHRS and YFSETQ. The CDR3 totals 14 residues.

This chain links TRBV30 with TRBJ1-2; perhaps TRBD1 as D (6 bases). The CDR3 loop spans 15 amino acids. With 1 base removed from V and 4 bases from J, the gap between germline ends came to 16 bases. Germline V gene sequence: CDR1 GTSNPN, CDR2 SVGIG (reference sequence). CDR3 amino acids: CAWSGVGGLPYGYTF. In nucleotides, the CDR3 is TGTGCCTGGAGTGGGGTGGGGGGGCTCCCCTATGGCTACACCTTC.

This rearrangement joins TRBV30 to TRBJ1-5; D is ambiguous. Trimming removed 0 bases at V and 9 bases at J, with 9 bases between. CDR3 size: 12 residues. Germline assignment: CDR1 GTSNPN and CDR2 SVGIG (reference sequence). As DNA, the CDR3 is TGTGCCTGGAGTGTACTTGGCGGGCCCCAGCATTTT. It translates to CAWSVLGGPQHF.

The chain employs TRBV19 and TRBJ1-1; 10 nucleotides agree with TRBD1. The CDR3 consists of 13 residues. J gave up 6 bases and V 4 bases, and 2 bases lay outside the gene matches. CDR1 and CDR2 (germline): LNHDA, SQIVND (reference sequence). CDR3 in amino acids: CASSRDRGSEAFF. DNA of the CDR3: TGTGCCAGTAGTAGGGACAGGGGCTCTGAAGCTTTCTTT.

The rearrangement joins TRBV6-4 to TRBJ1-1; a weak D match, TRBD1 (5 bases). V was clipped by 6 bases and J by 4 bases, with 18 bases between them. CDR3 size: 15 residues. CDR1 MRHNA and CDR2 SNTAGT come from the germline V gene. CDR3: CASSPLGGSPTEAFF. The CDR3 DNA sequence: TGTGCCAGCAGCCCTCTGGGGGGAAGTCCCACTGAAGCTTTCTTT.

The chain recombines TRBV19 with TRBJ1-5; D is ambiguous. CDR1 LNHDA and CDR2 SQIVND come from the germline V gene (reference sequence). Between the trimmed V and J ends, which lost 5 bases and 7 bases, there was a span of 6 bases. This CDR3 comprises 11 residues. CDR3 bases: TGTGCCAGTAGTGCGGGCCAGCCCCAGCATTTT. Amino acid sequence: CASSAGQPQHF.

The chain employs TRBV6-5 and TRBJ1-6; perhaps TRBD1 as D (5 bases). The CDR3 loop spans 14 amino acids. Germline V lookup: CDR1 MNHEY, CDR2 SVGAGI. V was trimmed by 7 bases and J by 5 bases, leaving 12 bases between them. This CDR3 reads CASKGHKDNSPLHF. Written as DNA, the CDR3 is TGTGCCAGCAAAGGACACAAAGATAATTCACCCCTCCACTTT.